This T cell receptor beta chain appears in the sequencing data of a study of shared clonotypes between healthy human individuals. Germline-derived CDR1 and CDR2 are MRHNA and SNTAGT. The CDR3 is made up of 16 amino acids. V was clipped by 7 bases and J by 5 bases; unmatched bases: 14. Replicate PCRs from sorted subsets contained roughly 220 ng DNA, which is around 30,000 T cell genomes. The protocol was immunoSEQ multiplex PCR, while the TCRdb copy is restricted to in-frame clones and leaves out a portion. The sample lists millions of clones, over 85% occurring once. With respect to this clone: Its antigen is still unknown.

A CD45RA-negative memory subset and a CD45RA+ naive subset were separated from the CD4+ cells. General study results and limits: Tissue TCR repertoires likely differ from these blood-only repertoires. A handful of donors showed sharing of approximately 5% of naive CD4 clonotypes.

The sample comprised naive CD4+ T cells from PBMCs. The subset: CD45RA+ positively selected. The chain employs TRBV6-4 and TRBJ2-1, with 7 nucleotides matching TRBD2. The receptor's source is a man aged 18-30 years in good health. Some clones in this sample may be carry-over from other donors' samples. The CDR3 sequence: CASKTWGGGPDNEQFF. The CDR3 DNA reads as TGTGCCAGCAAGACCTGGGGGGGAGGGCCCGACAATGAGCAGTTCTTC.